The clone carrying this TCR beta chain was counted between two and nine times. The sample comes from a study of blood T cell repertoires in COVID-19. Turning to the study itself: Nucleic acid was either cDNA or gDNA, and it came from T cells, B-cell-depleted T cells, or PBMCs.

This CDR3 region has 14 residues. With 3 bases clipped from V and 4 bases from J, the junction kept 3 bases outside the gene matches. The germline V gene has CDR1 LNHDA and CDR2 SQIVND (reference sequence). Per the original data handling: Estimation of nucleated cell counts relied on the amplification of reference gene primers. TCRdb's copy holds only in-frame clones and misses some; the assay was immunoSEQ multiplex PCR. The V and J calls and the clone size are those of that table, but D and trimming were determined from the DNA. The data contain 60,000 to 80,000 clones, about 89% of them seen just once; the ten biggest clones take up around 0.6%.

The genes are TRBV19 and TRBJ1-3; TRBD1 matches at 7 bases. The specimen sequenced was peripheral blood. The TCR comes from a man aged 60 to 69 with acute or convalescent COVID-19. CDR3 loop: CASSMDRTGNTIYF. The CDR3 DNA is TGTGCCAGTAGTATGGACAGGACGGGAAACACCATATATTTT.